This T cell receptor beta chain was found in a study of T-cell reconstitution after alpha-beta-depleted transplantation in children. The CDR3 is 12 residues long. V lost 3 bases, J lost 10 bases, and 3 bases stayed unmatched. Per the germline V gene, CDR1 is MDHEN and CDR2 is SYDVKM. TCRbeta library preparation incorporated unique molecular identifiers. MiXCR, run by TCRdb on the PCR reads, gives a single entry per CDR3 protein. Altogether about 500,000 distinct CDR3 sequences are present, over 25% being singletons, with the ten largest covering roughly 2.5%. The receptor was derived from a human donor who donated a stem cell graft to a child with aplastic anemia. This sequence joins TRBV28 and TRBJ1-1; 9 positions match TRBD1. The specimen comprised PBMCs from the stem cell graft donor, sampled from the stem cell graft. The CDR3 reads CASSFKTGGAFF. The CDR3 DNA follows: TGTGCCAGCAGTTTCAAGACAGGGGGAGCTTTCTTT.